The entry below describes one T cell receptor (beta chain). This specimen belongs to a study of CD8 T cells in Susac syndrome. Sequencing of TCR beta, carried out with a high-throughput approach, was applied to CD8+ and CD4+ T cells from the blood. The healthy controls were matched to patients by age and sex. Random hexamers primed reverse transcription of about 0.5 to 1 ug RNA. TCR beta CDR3 was amplified by immunoSEQ covering 54 Vbeta and 13 Jbeta. MiXCR, run by TCRdb on the immunoSEQ multiplex PCR reads, gives a single entry per CDR3 protein. The sample lists 120,000 or so distinct CDR3 sequences; roughly 96% were seen once. The sequencing input was CD4+ T cells from PBMCs. The TCR comes from a human donor in good health.

The CDR3: CASSAYSGRAHTGELFF. The CDR3 nucleotides are TGTGCCAGCAGCGCCTATAGCGGGAGGGCCCACACCGGGGAGCTGTTTTTT. The chain employs TRBV3-1 and TRBJ2-2; 11 nucleotides align to TRBD2. V was pared by 5 bases and J by 3 bases, with 8 bases of the junction left unmatched. This CDR3 has 17 amino acids. Germline V gene lookup returns CDR1 LGHDT and CDR2 YNNKEL (reference sequence).